Below, 14 T cell receptor beta chains from the same sample are listed, as sequenced in a study of cytomegalovirus exposure and HLA in healthy donors. PCR used 60 Vbeta primers and 13 Jbeta primers. Sequencing was performed with immunoSEQ multiplex PCR; in TCRdb, only in-frame clones are kept and a portion is missing. The table for this sample gives some 110,000 clones. Specimen: PBMCs. Every receptor here comes from a man aged 25-45 years in good health and CMV-seronegative.

The chain links TRBV9 to TRBJ2-1, with 10 bases lining up with TRBD2. Per germline, CDR1 SGDLS and CDR2 YYNGEE. The J segment lost 9 bases and the V segment lost 3 bases, leaving 12 bases of the junction unmatched. This CDR3 contains 16 residues. The CDR3 bases are TGTGCCAGCAGCGCTTCTCCTAGCGGGAGTAGGGGTGAGCAGTTCTTC. This gives the protein CASSASPSGSRGEQFF.

The chain carries TRBV5-6 and TRBJ2-7; D is unresolved. The V and J ends lost 4 bases and 2 bases respectively, with 19 bases between them. The CDR3 runs 16 residues. Per germline, CDR1 SGHDT and CDR2 YYEEEE. CDR3 sequence (DNA): TGTGCCAGCAGCAGAGCCGAGGCGCGGTATGCCTACGAGCAGTACTTC. The encoded protein is CASSRAEARYAYEQYF.

CDR3 residues: CASSAERGLEQFF. The CDR3 nucleotides read TGTGCCAGCAGTGCGGAAAGGGGGCTCGAGCAGTTCTTC. The V and J genes are TRBV2 and TRBJ2-1; 7 bases align to TRBD1. Losses at the gene ends were 4 bases for V and 10 bases for J; bases not matched to a gene: 7. The V gene's germline CDR1 is SNHLY and CDR2 FYNNEI. The CDR3 runs to 13 residues.

V usage is TRBV6-7 and J usage is TRBJ2-7, with 10 bases aligning to TRBD2. TRBV6-7 has ORF status, its function being uncertain. The V gene end was trimmed by 6 bases and the J gene end by 2 bases; junction bases not matched to a gene: 7. The CDR3 is 15 amino acids. In DNA, the CDR3 is TGTGCCAGCAGCCACGGACTAGCGGATCCCTACGAGCAGTACTTC. Its protein is CASSHGLADPYEQYF.

The chain combines TRBV19 with TRBJ1-5; the D gene is possibly TRBD1 (5 bases). V shed 7 bases and J shed 0 bases, with 22 bases lying between them. CDR3 length: 18 amino acids. Germline assignment: CDR1 LNHDA and CDR2 SQIVND (reference sequence). The chain's CDR3 is CASKNRDGRFNSNQPQHF. The CDR3 DNA reads as TGTGCCAGTAAGAATCGGGACGGGAGATTTAATAGCAATCAGCCCCAGCATTTT. The variable domain in full, completed from reference TRBV19 and TRBJ1-5, reads DGGITQSPKYLFRKEGQNVTLSCEQNLNHDAMYWYRQDPGQGLRLIYYSQIVNDFQKGDIAEGYSVSREKKESFPLTVTSAQKNPTAFYLCASKNRDGRFNSNQPQHFGDGTRLSIL.

CDR3: CASGESLGISPLHF. CDR3 in DNA: TGCGCCAGCGGGGAGAGTTTAGGGATTTCACCCCTCCACTTT. The chain has TRBV10-2 and TRBJ1-6; D ambiguous. The V and J ends lost 8 bases and 9 bases respectively, with 17 bases between them. Per the germline V gene, CDR1 is WSHSY and CDR2 is SAAADI. CDR3 length equals 14 residues.

The chain has TRBV19 and TRBJ1-2; TRBD1 matches 10 bases. The V gene's germline CDR1 is LNHDA and CDR2 SQIVND (reference sequence). The junction had 5 bases not matched to a gene; V was cut back by 9 bases and J by 1 base. The CDR3 spans 14 residues. CDR3 in amino acids: CASQGQGGNYGYTF. The DNA of the CDR3 is TGTGCCAGCCAAGGACAGGGGGGTAACTATGGCTACACCTTC.

Details on this clone: Distinct nucleotide sequences in the sample also encode this CDR3. The rearrangement uses TRBV30 and TRBJ1-2, with no clear D. Germline V gives CDR1 GTSNPN, CDR2 SVGIG (reference sequence). The CDR3 sequence is 13 residues long. V gave up 1 base and J gave up 7 bases, with 13 bases separating them. The CDR3 coding sequence is TGTGCCTGGAGTGGAGGGCCAGGTGGTGGCTACACCTTC. The encoded protein is CAWSGGPGGGYTF.

This chain links TRBV6-5 with TRBJ2-7, with D possibly matching TRBD2 (5 bases). Germline CDR1 and CDR2: MNHEY and SVGAGI. Trimming took off 4 bases at V and 7 bases at J, with 11 bases between the two ends. The CDR3 contains 12 residues. In nucleotides, the CDR3 is TGTGCCAGCAGTTCCCCGGAGGATGAGCAGTACTTC. Translated: CASSSPEDEQYF.

The chain joins TRBV15 to TRBJ2-3; 7 nucleotides line up with TRBD2. Germline-derived CDR1 and CDR2 are LNHNV and YYDKDF (reference sequence). This CDR3 is 17 amino acids long. Trimming cost V 0 bases and J 0 bases; bases outside gene matches: 6. The CDR3: CATSRDVSGHSTDTQYF. The CDR3 DNA reads TGTGCCACCAGCAGAGATGTTAGCGGGCATAGCACAGATACGCAGTATTTT.

The chain is built from TRBV7-2 and TRBJ2-7; TRBD1 matches 7 bases. Germline V lookup: CDR1 SGHTA, CDR2 FQGNSA. The CDR3 consists of 14 residues. The V gene end was trimmed by 5 bases and the J gene end by 2 bases; junction bases not matched to a gene: 6. CDR3 DNA sequence: TGTGCCAGCAGCCGTTGGGGACAGACCTACGAGCAGTACTTC. Its translation is CASSRWGQTYEQYF.

V is TRBV14 and J is TRBJ1-1; D may be TRBD1 (6 bases). The ends were cut back, 0 bases at V and 1 base at J, with 12 bases in the middle. CDR3 size: 16 residues. Germline V gives CDR1 SGHDN, CDR2 FVKESK. The CDR3 here is CASSQDGQGRNTEAFF. CDR3 nucleotide sequence: TGTGCCAGCAGCCAAGACGGGCAGGGGCGGAACACTGAAGCTTTCTTT.

CDR3 sequence (DNA): TGCGCCAGCAGCCCGGAGACAGCATTACTGTACAATGAGCAGTTCTTC. Translation: CASSPETALLYNEQFF. J is TRBJ2-1 and V is TRBV5-1, with a weak D call TRBD1 (5 bases). This CDR3 has 16 amino acids. The germline V gene has CDR1 SGHRS and CDR2 YFSETQ. Trimming left V 4 bases short and J 4 bases short, with 18 bases between.

The chain is built from TRBV5-4 and TRBJ1-2, with D possibly TRBD1 on 6 matching bases. CDR1 and CDR2 (germline): SGHNT, YYREEE (reference sequence). The CDR3 has 15 residues. V gave up 4 bases and J gave up 4 bases, with 17 bases separating them. CDR3 sequence: CASSQGPQGTYGYTF. The CDR3, as DNA: TGTGCCAGCAGCCAGGGGCCGCAGGGGACCTATGGCTACACCTTC.